A single sample is the source of the 9 T cell receptor beta chains below, sequenced in a study of coeliac disease. Repertoires were generated with immunoSEQ multiplex PCR, while TCRdb's copy carries only in-frame clones and drops some. The sample lists thousands of clones; around 62% were seen once. The sequenced sample was lymphocytes from the gut lamina propria. These receptors were collected from a man aged 60 to 69 with celiac disease on a gluten-free diet.

The J gene is TRBJ1-2, the V gene TRBV6-5, with 7 bases matching TRBD1. This CDR3 has 15 residues. The germline V gene has CDR1 MNHEY and CDR2 SVGAGI. V shed 6 bases, J shed 2 bases, and the junction held 9 bases outside the gene matches. CDR3 loop: CASREGDSRNYGYTF. The CDR3 coding sequence is TGTGCCAGCAGGGAGGGGGACAGCCGAAACTATGGCTACACCTTC.

The V call is TRBV28, the J call TRBJ1-1; D gene ambiguous. The CDR3 runs 14 residues. V was trimmed by 4 bases and J by 4 bases, leaving 13 bases between them. The germline gives CDR1 MDHEN, CDR2 SYDVKM. The CDR3 protein is CASSSRLLSTEAFF. In DNA, the CDR3 is TGTGCCAGCAGTTCCCGACTTTTAAGCACTGAAGCTTTCTTT.

There are a few counts of this clone. The chain uses TRBV9 and TRBJ2-2, with D tentatively TRBD1 (5 bases). This CDR3 spans 15 amino acids. The V gene lost 4 bases and the J gene lost 7 bases, with 17 bases spanning the gap. From germline, CDR1 is SGDLS and CDR2 YYNGEE. The CDR3 region has the DNA TGTGCCAGCAGCCCAGACAGCTATCGAGGCGGGGAGCTGTTTTTT. Its translation: CASSPDSYRGGELFF.

The chain employs TRBV5-4 and TRBJ2-6, with D perhaps TRBD2 (6 bases). V was pared by 0 bases and J by 4 bases, with 8 bases between. The germline V gene has CDR1 SGHNT and CDR2 YYREEE (reference sequence). The CDR3 sequence is 15 residues long. The CDR3 sequence is CASSLGGEGANVLTF. The CDR3 region has the DNA TGTGCCAGCAGCTTGGGGGGGGAAGGGGCCAACGTCCTGACTTTC.

The chain couples TRBV7-2 to TRBJ2-7; TRBD1 agrees at 8 bases. There are 15 residues in the CDR3. The junction had 7 bases not matched to a gene; V was cut back by 2 bases and J by 4 bases. Germline V gene data show CDR1 as SGHTA and CDR2 as FQGNSA. The CDR3 DNA is TGTGCCAGCAGCTTATCCAGGGGGCGCGTATACGAGCAGTACTTC. Translation gives CASSLSRGRVYEQYF.

This chain connects TRBV6-1 to TRBJ2-5, with no clear D. There are 15 residues in the CDR3. CDR1 and CDR2 (germline): MNHNS, SASEGT. V shed 2 bases and J shed 5 bases, with 15 bases lying between them. In DNA, the CDR3 is TGTGCCAGCAGTGAATCCCCCCGGCCCAGGGAGACCCAGTACTTC. Its translation: CASSESPRPRETQYF.

J is TRBJ1-5 and V is TRBV10-2; no clear D gene. This CDR3 contains 12 residues. Germline V CDR1 and CDR2: WSHSY, SAAADI. V lost 2 bases, J lost 11 bases, and 10 bases lay in between. The CDR3 loop is CASSERGRAQHF. CDR3 coding DNA: TGCGCCAGCAGTGAGCGAGGCCGGGCCCAGCATTTT.

The chain links TRBV5-1 to TRBJ2-3; D might be TRBD2 (6 bases). This CDR3 spans 14 amino acids. V lost 3 bases and J 0 bases, leaving 8 bases between the germline ends. Germline values: CDR1 SGHRS, CDR2 YFSETQ. The CDR3 bases are TGCGCCAGCAGCTCCAGCGGGAGCACAGATACGCAGTATTTT. Protein: CASSSSGSTDTQYF.

The V gene is TRBV11-2, the J gene TRBJ1-1; D uncertain. V shed 3 bases and J shed 3 bases, with 8 bases lying between them. This CDR3 is 13 amino acids long. Per germline, CDR1 SGHAT and CDR2 FQNNGV. CDR3 amino acids: CASSFSRDTEAFF. The DNA of the CDR3 is TGTGCCAGCAGCTTTTCTCGGGACACTGAAGCTTTCTTT. Variable domain in full (rest from reference TRBV11-2 and TRBJ1-1): EAGVAQSPRYKIIEKRQSVAFWCNPISGHATLYWYQQILGQGPKLLIQFQNNGVVDDSQLPKDRFSAERLKGVDSTLKIQPAKLEDSAVYLCASSFSRDTEAFFGQGTRLTVV.